Reported below is one T cell receptor (beta chain). Its antigen is currently not known. No base quality values were provided; no much bigger clone lies one nucleotide off. The data are from a study of robustness of blood B and T cell sequencing (dated by TCRdb to 2016 to 2019). About the study as a whole: The study aimed to determine how much peripheral blood is needed to reliably characterize an individual's TCRbeta and IgG repertoires. In each of the nine to eleven independently drawn blood samples, TCRbeta and IgG repertoires were quantified. For technical replicates, two replicate TCRbeta cDNA libraries were prepared from one shared RNA pool that came from a single 10 ml draw.

The library was made by PCR. TCRdb shows the sequencer as Illumina MiSeq. Synthesis of cDNA relied on SMARTScribe reverse transcriptase together with a 5' template-switch oligo that added a universal priming site. A 12-nucleotide random unique molecular identifier (UMI) was carried by the template-switch oligo, and each cDNA molecule was tagged with this UMI. During reverse transcription, TCRbeta transcripts were targeted using chain-specific reverse primers. Residual template-switch adapters were removed by uracil DNA glycosylase treatment, and cDNA was purified using a Qiagen MinElute kit. For the first PCR, KAPA HiFi HotStart ReadyMix was used for approximately 20 cycles, with amplification split across four 50 ul reactions containing step-out primers. First-round PCR products were gel-purified before further amplification. Illumina Nextera adapters were attached in a second PCR of approximately 8 cycles, and the libraries were then purified and pooled. For each TCRbeta molecule, the UMI barcode was captured by a 50-nucleotide 5' read. The study's own analysis went as follows. The MIGEC toolkit was used to group reads by UMI into consensus reads. Final reads were produced by merging forward and reverse consensus reads with PEAR. Identical UMI-sequence pairs found in more than one library were treated as cross-sample contamination and removed by a custom decontamination script. V(D)J assignment and CDR3 extraction were performed with MIGMAP, a wrapper around IgBLAST. TCR clonotypes were defined by identical V gene, J gene and CDR3 amino acid sequence; CDR1 and CDR2 were not sequenced. Clones were called with MiXCR by TCRdb after fastp trimmed the public reads at Q25, and only in-frame beta chains were retained. Identical CDR3 protein sequences are pooled into one entry, listed with their most common genes and DNA. TCRdb, rather than the study authors, made the V and J calls. The sample table lists 3,500 to 5,000 distinct CDR3 sequences, about 55% of them with a count of one. Around 25% of the sample is in the top ten clones.

TCRbeta repertoires were quantified from mRNA rather than genomic DNA, which captures expressed receptors. Without cell sorting, buffy coat leukocytes were collected into Trizol, and RNA was extracted using the Direct-zol RNA MiniPrep Plus kit. To separate plasma, buffy coat and red blood cells, the EDTA blood tubes were centrifuged right away at 4 degrees C. Per the germline V gene, SGHRS is the CDR1 and YFSETQ is the CDR2. The CDR3 numbers 19 residues from cysteine through phenylalanine. Left in the record is the CDR3 DNA by itself, 57 bases read in frame from the first base. Unmatched junction bases come to 14, with V trimmed by 0 bases and J by 4 bases. The research as a whole found: Because EDTA tubes had to be fractionated immediately, the use of EDTA tubes in multi-site collections was limited. The TCRbeta rarefaction curves did not fully level off, which suggests either under-sequencing or many low-abundance clonotypes. Evidence of cross-contamination, likely resulting from batch processing, was observed in one pair of TCRbeta libraries, and the UMI-sequence pairs shared between the two libraries were removed. Every single 10 ml sample contained the 1,000 most abundant TCRbeta clonotypes from the pooled draws. Pooling tubes did not increase the overlap of rare TCRbeta clonotypes, which implies that much larger blood volumes would be needed to capture rare TCRbeta clonotypes. Of the top 10,000 TCRbeta clonotypes in one technical replicate library, less than 95% were also found in the other technical replicate library. Combining 3 or 4 tubes (about 26-45 ml blood) brought coverage of the top 10,000 TCRbeta clonotypes close to saturation.

This TCR was sampled from a human donor in good health. Sequenced input: peripheral blood. The V gene is TRBV5-1 and the J gene is TRBJ2-2, and 8 bases in between align with TRBD1. The DNA sequence reads TGCGCCAGCAGCTTGGTTCAAATATCTGTGCAGGGGGCCACCGGGGAGCTGTTTTTT. Translated, this is CASSLVQISVQGATGELFF.